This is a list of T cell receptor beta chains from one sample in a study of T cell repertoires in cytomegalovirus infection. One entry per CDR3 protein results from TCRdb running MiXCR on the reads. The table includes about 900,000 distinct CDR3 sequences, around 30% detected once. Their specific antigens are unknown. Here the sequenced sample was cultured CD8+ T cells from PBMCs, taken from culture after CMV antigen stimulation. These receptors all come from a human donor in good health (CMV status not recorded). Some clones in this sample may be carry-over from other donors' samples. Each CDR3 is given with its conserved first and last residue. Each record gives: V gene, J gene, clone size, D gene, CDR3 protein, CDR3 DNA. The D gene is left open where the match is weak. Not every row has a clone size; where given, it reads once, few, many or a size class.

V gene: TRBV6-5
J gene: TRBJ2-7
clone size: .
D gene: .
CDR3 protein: CASSYGPGAEQYF
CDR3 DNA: TGTGCCAGCAGTTACGGACCTGGGGCCGAGCAGTACTTC

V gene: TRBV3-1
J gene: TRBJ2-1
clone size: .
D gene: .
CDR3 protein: CASSQDRTQSSYNEQFF
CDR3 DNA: TGTGCCAGCAGCCAAGATCGGACACAGAGCTCCTACAATGAGCAGTTCTTC

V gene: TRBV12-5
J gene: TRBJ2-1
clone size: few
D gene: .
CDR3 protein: CASGLGGYNNEQFF
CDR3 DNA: TGTGCTAGTGGTTTGGGGGGCTACAACAATGAGCAGTTCTTC

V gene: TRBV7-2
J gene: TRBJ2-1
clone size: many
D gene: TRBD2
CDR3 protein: CASSLTGGGSYNEQFF
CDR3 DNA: TGTGCCAGCAGCTTAACGGGGGGTGGCTCCTACAATGAGCAGTTCTTC

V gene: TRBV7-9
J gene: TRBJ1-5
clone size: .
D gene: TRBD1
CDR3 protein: CASSLVNFLGQPNQPQHF
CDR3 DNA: TGTGCCAGCAGCTTGGTAAACTTCCTGGGACAGCCGAATCAGCCCCAGCATTTT

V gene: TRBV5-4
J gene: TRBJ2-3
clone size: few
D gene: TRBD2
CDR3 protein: CASSLAAGGANTQYF
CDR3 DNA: TGTGCCAGCAGCTTGGCCGCGGGGGGCGCAAATACGCAGTATTTT

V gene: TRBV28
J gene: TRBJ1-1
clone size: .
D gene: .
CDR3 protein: CASSLNKAGGRTEAFF
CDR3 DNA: TGTGCCAGCAGTTTAAATAAGGCAGGTGGAAGGACTGAAGCTTTCTTT

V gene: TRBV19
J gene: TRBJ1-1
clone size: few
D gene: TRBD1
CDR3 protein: CASTPGQGFDTEAFF
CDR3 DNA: TGTGCCAGTACTCCGGGACAGGGGTTCGACACTGAAGCTTTCTTT

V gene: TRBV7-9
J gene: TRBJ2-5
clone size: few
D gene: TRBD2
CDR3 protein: CASSSTSGAGETQYF
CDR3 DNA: TGTGCCAGCAGCTCGACTAGCGGGGCGGGGGAGACCCAGTACTTC

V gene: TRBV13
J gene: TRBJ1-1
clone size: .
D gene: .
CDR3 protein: CASSFGLSGTEAFF
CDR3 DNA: TGTGCCAGCAGCTTCGGCCTGTCGGGGACTGAAGCTTTCTTT

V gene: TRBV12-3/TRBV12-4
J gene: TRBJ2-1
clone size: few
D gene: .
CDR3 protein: CASYPGGNEQFF
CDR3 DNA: TGTGCCAGCTACCCCGGTGGGAATGAGCAGTTCTTC

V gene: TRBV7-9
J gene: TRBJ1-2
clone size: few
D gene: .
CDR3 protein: CASSLPPDSKKSGYTF
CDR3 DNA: TGTGCCAGCAGCCTTCCTCCTGACAGTAAGAAGTCTGGCTACACCTTC

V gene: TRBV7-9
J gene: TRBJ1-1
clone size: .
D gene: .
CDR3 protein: CASKGPNTEAFF
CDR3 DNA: TGTGCCAGCAAGGGGCCAAACACTGAAGCTTTCTTT

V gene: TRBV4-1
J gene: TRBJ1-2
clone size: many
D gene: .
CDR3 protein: CASSPSVGRSNYGYTF
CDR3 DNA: TGCGCCAGCAGCCCTTCAGTGGGACGTAGTAACTATGGCTACACCTTC

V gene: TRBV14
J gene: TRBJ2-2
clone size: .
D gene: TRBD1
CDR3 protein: CASSQVEGQGNTGELFF
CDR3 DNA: TGTGCCAGCAGCCAAGTTGAGGGACAGGGGAACACCGGGGAGCTGTTTTTT

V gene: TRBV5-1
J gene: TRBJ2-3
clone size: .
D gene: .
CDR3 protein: CASSPGGLSSTDTQYF
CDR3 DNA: TGCGCCAGCAGCCCTGGAGGGCTTTCGAGCACAGATACGCAGTATTTT

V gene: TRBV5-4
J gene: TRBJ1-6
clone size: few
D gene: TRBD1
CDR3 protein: CASSLKVETGDSPLHF
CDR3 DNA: TGTGCCAGCAGCTTGAAAGTAGAGACAGGGGATTCACCCCTCCACTTT

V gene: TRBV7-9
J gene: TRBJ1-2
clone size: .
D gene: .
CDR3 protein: CASSLGPGRGELYGYTF
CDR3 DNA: TGTGCCAGCAGCTTAGGCCCGGGTCGAGGGGAACTCTATGGCTACACCTTC

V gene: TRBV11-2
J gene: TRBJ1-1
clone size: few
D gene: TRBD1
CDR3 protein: CASTPGQGVWRNTEAFF
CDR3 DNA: TGTGCCAGCACCCCGGGACAGGGAGTGTGGCGGAACACTGAAGCTTTCTTT

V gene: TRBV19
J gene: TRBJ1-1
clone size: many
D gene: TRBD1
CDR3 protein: CASILGQTNTEAFF
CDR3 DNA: TGTGCCAGTATCCTGGGACAGACGAACACTGAAGCTTTCTTT

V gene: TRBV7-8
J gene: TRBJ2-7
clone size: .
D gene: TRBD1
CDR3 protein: CASSEGAGVSYEQYF
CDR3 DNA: TGTGCCAGCAGCGAGGGGGCAGGGGTTTCCTACGAGCAGTACTTC

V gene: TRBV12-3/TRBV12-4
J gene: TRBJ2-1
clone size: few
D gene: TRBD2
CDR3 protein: CASSLGGLLAGEYNEQFF
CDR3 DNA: TGTGCCAGCAGTTTAGGGGGGCTACTAGCGGGGGAGTACAATGAGCAGTTCTTC

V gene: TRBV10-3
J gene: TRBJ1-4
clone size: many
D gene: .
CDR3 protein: CAISESRGPSNEKLFF
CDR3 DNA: TGTGCCATCAGTGAGTCGCGGGGGCCGAGTAATGAAAAACTGTTTTTT

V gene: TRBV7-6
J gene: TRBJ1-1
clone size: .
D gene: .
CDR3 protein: CASSLGLRGFF
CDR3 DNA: TGTGCCAGCAGCTTAGGTCTAAGGGGTTTCTTT